The 21 T cell receptor beta chains presented below share a single source sample, sequenced in a study of CD8 T cells in ankylosing spondylitis. TCRdb called the 5' RACE reads again in MiXCR, with one record for every CDR3 protein. The data contain about 240,000 distinct CDR3 sequences, approximately 11% of them singletons. The specimen was blood, either unsorted or a sorted T cell fraction (not recorded which). The receptors were sampled from a male donor with ankylosing spondylitis or in good health (not recorded which).

This clonotype has only a few counts. V gene TRBV2 combines with J gene TRBJ2-5; no reliable D call. Trimming took off 6 bases at V and 1 base at J, with 9 bases between the two ends. CDR3 length: 13 amino acids. Per germline, CDR1 SNHLY and CDR2 FYNNEI. The CDR3 region is CASSVDGQETQYF. In DNA, the CDR3 is TGTGCCAGCAGCGTCGACGGCCAAGAGACCCAGTACTTC.

The genes are TRBV7-6 and TRBJ1-2, with TRBD1 matching 7 bases. The length of the CDR3 is 17 residues. V was clipped by 3 bases and J by 5 bases; unmatched bases: 15. CDR1 SGHVS and CDR2 FNYEAQ come from the germline V gene. The CDR3 loop is CASSFLSKKQQGYGYTF. CDR3 coding DNA: TGTGCCAGCAGCTTCCTCTCGAAAAAACAACAGGGGTATGGCTACACCTTC.

The gene calls are TRBV5-1 and TRBJ2-1; no definite D call. Trimming left V 4 bases short and J 1 base short, with 24 bases between. From germline, CDR1 is SGHRS and CDR2 YFSETQ. This CDR3 is built from 19 residues. DNA of the CDR3: TGCGCCAGCAGCCACCCCCTTTCCCCAGCTTACCGATCCTACAATGAGCAGTTCTTC. Its protein is CASSHPLSPAYRSYNEQFF.

Comment on this clonotype: One end of the junction varies from germline; a read error may be responsible. This chain connects TRBV6-1 to TRBJ1-1; D unclear. The V gene's germline CDR1 is MNHNS and CDR2 SASEGT. The CDR3 consists of 12 residues. The CDR3 is CASKGDNTGAFF. CDR3 DNA: TGTGCCAGCAAAGGTGACAACACTGGAGCTTTCTTT.

This clonotype was counted at least ten times. The rearrangement uses TRBV5-1 and TRBJ2-1; no firm D call. Looked up from germline, CDR1 is SGHRS and CDR2 is YFSETQ. CDR3 length equals 13 residues. The V gene lost 7 bases and the J gene lost 8 bases, with 16 bases spanning the gap. The CDR3 DNA follows: TGCGCCAGCCGCAATGGTCCGGGTTATGAGCAGTTCTTC. It encodes CASRNGPGYEQFF. The full variable domain, with the rest looked up from reference TRBV5-1 and TRBJ2-1, is KAGVTQTPRYLIKTRGQQVTLSCSPISGHRSVSWYQQTPGQGLQFLFEYFSETQRNKGNFPGRFSGRQFSNSRSEMNVSTLELGDSALYLCASRNGPGYEQFFGPGTRLTVL.

The chain carries TRBV7-3 and TRBJ1-1; weak D call: TRBD1 (5 bases). The germline gives CDR1 SGHTA, CDR2 FQGTGA. Trimming removed 5 bases from V and 3 bases from J, with 10 bases in between. The CDR3 contains 13 residues. The CDR3 loop is CASSRGGDTEAFF. CDR3 nucleotides: TGTGCCAGCAGCCGGGGGGGTGACACTGAAGCTTTCTTT.

This clonotype has a count of ten or more. This sequence joins TRBV5-1 and TRBJ2-3; D is perhaps TRBD2 (5 bases). The CDR3 is 17 amino acids. Trimming stripped 4 bases from V and 1 base from J, with 19 bases between. Germline CDR1 SGHRS, CDR2 YFSETQ. Here the CDR3 reads CASSPWLGAAGTDTQYF. The CDR3 nucleotides are TGCGCCAGCAGCCCCTGGCTAGGAGCGGCGGGCACAGATACGCAGTATTTT.

The J gene is TRBJ1-4, the V gene TRBV6-1; TRBD1 matches 7 bases. This CDR3 contains 13 residues. In germline, CDR1 is MNHNS, CDR2 SASEGT. V shed 3 bases, J shed 8 bases, and the junction held 3 bases outside the gene matches. The chain's CDR3 is CASSDWTGEKLFF. CDR3 sequence (DNA): TGTGCCAGCAGTGATTGGACAGGCGAAAAACTGTTTTTT.

The chain uses TRBV7-9 and TRBJ2-7; 10 nucleotides match TRBD1. The CDR3 consists of 15 residues. The trim removed 1 base at V and 3 bases at J, leaving 3 bases unmatched. Germline V lookup: CDR1 SEHNR, CDR2 FQNEAQ (reference sequence). The chain's CDR3 is CASSLGRTGGYEQYF. The CDR3 coding sequence is TGTGCCAGCAGCTTAGGACGGACAGGGGGCTACGAGCAGTACTTC.

The chain recombines TRBV6-1 with TRBJ2-7; no clear D. Germline-derived CDR1 and CDR2 are MNHNS and SASEGT. The CDR3 sequence is 15 residues long. The V end was cut by 0 bases, the J end by 0 bases, with 9 bases between. The CDR3 loop reads CASSEASGYSYEQYF. The CDR3 DNA reads as TGTGCCAGCAGTGAAGCATCAGGTTACTCCTACGAGCAGTACTTC.

At least ten counts were recorded for this clonotype. The chain combines TRBV28 with TRBJ1-1; tentative D call: TRBD1 (6 bases). This CDR3 has 15 residues. From germline, CDR1 is MDHEN and CDR2 SYDVKM. Trimming took 4 bases from V and 2 from J, leaving 14 bases between them. The CDR3 sequence is CASSSYRVANTEAFF. The DNA for the CDR3 is TGTGCCAGCAGTTCTTACAGGGTGGCAAACACTGAAGCTTTCTTT. Drawing the rest from reference TRBV28 and TRBJ1-1, the complete variable domain is DVKVTQSSRYLVKRTGEKVFLECVQDMDHENMFWYRQDPGLGLRLIYFSYDVKMKEKGDIPEGYSVSREKKERFSLILESASTNQTSMYLCASSSYRVANTEAFFGQGTRLTVV.

This clonotype turned up a few times. The J gene is TRBJ2-2, the V gene TRBV5-6, with D hard to call. Trimming took 4 bases from V and 4 from J, leaving 17 bases between them. Germline V gene data show CDR1 as SGHDT and CDR2 as YYEEEE. The CDR3 consists of 16 residues. CDR3 region: CASSPGPGVSTGELFF. In DNA, the CDR3 is TGTGCCAGCAGCCCTGGTCCGGGCGTGAGCACCGGGGAGCTGTTTTTT.

This clonotype has at least ten counts. This chain connects TRBV2 to TRBJ2-3, with a tentative D call TRBD1 (5 bases). This CDR3 is built from 16 residues. The germline V and J ends were trimmed by 1 base and 3 bases, with 14 bases remaining between them. CDR1 and CDR2 (germline): SNHLY, FYNNEI. In DNA, the CDR3 is TGTGCCAGCAGTGAAGGATTATGGCAGGGAACAGATACGCAGTATTTT. It codes for CASSEGLWQGTDTQYF.

This clonotype was recorded at least ten times. V gene TRBV20-1 combines with J gene TRBJ2-7, with D possibly being TRBD1 or TRBD2 (5 bases each). In germline, CDR1 is DFQATT, CDR2 SNEGSKA (reference sequence). The CDR3 covers 13 residues. V was cut by 4 bases and J by 1 base, with 11 bases left in between. The CDR3 spells CSATGSGSYEQYF. The CDR3 DNA reads TGCAGTGCTACAGGGAGTGGGTCCTACGAGCAGTACTTC.

The chain couples TRBV29-1 to TRBJ1-2, with 8 bases aligning to TRBD1. The CDR3 consists of 12 residues. V lost 7 bases, J lost 6 bases, and 7 bases stayed unmatched. Per the germline V gene, CDR1 is SQVTM and CDR2 is ANQGSEA. Here the CDR3 DNA reads TGCAGCGCCCGAGGGACAGGAGATGGCTACACCTTC. The encoded protein is CSARGTGDGYTF.

This clonotype turned up a few times. The V gene is TRBV29-1, the J gene TRBJ1-2; 7 bases are a match to TRBD1. Germline V CDR1 and CDR2: SQVTM, ANQGSEA. V was pared by 7 bases and J by 0 bases, with 2 bases of the junction left unmatched. The CDR3 covers 12 residues. In DNA form, the CDR3 reads TGCAGCGATGACAGGGCTAACTATGGCTACACCTTC. Translating it yields CSDDRANYGYTF.

The table lists this clonotype with a few counts. The rearrangement links TRBV29-1 to TRBJ2-1; no clear D. This CDR3 has 13 residues. Trimming stripped 4 bases from V and 0 bases from J, with 7 bases between. Germline V CDR1 and CDR2: SQVTM, ANQGSEA. CDR3 residues: CSVGRSSYNEQFF. CDR3 nucleotides: TGCAGCGTTGGCAGGAGCTCCTACAATGAGCAGTTCTTC.

This clonotype came up many times. The chain employs TRBV5-1 and TRBJ1-6; D unresolved. The CDR3 totals 16 residues. Germline loops: CDR1 SGHRS, CDR2 YFSETQ. V lost 0 bases, J lost 9 bases, and 16 bases lay in between. The CDR3 bases are TGCGCCAGCAGCTTGGACCAGGCCGAAGCGGTTTCACCCCTCCACTTT. It yields the protein CASSLDQAEAVSPLHF.

The chain combines TRBV4-1 with TRBJ2-1; a weak D match, TRBD2 (5 bases). In germline, CDR1 is MGHRA, CDR2 YSYEKL. The CDR3 extends over 13 amino acids. Trimming pared 7 bases from V and 2 bases from J, leaving 9 bases between. The CDR3 sequence: CASTDGAYNEQFF. CDR3 sequence (DNA): TGCGCCAGCACCGACGGGGCCTACAATGAGCAGTTCTTC.

The rearrangement uses TRBV6-2 or TRBV6-3 and TRBJ2-1; maybe TRBD2 (7 bases). Per germline, CDR1 MNHEY and CDR2 SVGEGT. V lost 7 bases and J 10 bases, leaving 17 bases between the germline ends. The CDR3 runs to 13 residues. CDR3 DNA sequence: TGTGCCAGCAAGGGGGGGGCGGGCAAGGAGCAGTTCTTC. Translated, it gives CASKGGAGKEQFF.

The table lists this clonotype with many counts. The chain links TRBV11-2 to TRBJ2-1, with D possibly being TRBD2 (6 bases). The V end was cut by 1 base, the J end by 2 bases, with 9 bases between. CDR1 SGHAT and CDR2 FQNNGV come from the germline V gene. The CDR3 has 15 amino acids. The CDR3 DNA sequence: TGTGCCAGCAGCTTAGTAGCGGACCCCTACAATGAGCAGTTCTTC. This codes for CASSLVADPYNEQFF.